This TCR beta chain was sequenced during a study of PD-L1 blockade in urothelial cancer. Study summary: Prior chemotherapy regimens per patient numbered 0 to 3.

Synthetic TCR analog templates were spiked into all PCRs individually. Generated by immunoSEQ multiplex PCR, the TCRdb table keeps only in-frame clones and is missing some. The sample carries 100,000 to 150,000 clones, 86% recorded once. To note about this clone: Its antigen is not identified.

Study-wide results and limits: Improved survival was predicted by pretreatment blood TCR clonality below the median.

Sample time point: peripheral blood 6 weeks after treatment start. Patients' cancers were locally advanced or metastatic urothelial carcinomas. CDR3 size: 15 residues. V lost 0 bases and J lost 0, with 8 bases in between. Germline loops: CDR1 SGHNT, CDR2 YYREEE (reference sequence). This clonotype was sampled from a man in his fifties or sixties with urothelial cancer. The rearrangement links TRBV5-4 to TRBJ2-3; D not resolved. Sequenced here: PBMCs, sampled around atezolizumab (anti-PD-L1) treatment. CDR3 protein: CASSLAVGSTDTQYF. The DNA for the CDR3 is TGTGCCAGCAGCTTGGCCGTCGGGAGCACAGATACGCAGTATTTT.